A single sample is the source of the 21 T cell receptor beta chains below, sequenced in a study of T cells in localized non-small cell lung cancer. Generated by immunoSEQ multiplex PCR, the TCRdb table keeps only in-frame clones and is missing some. The data hold around 41,000 clones, with approximately 80% observed a single time. This specimen consisted of PBMCs, obtained before any cancer treatment. These receptors were collected from a man aged 35 to 70 with stage II lung adenocarcinoma.

The chain couples TRBV6-1 to TRBJ2-7; 8 bases map to TRBD2. CDR1 is MNHNS, CDR2 SASEGT, per germline. This CDR3 comprises 13 residues. V lost 10 bases and J lost 2; bases outside the gene matches: 7. The CDR3 region has the DNA TGTGCCACCGCTCAGCGGGGGACCTACGAGCAGTACTTC. Translating it yields CATAQRGTYEQYF.

This chain joins TRBV4-1 and TRBJ2-7; D might be TRBD2 (5 bases). The V end lost 0 bases, the J end lost 10 bases, and 10 bases lay between the germline ends. The CDR3 is made up of 12 amino acids. Per germline, CDR1 MGHRA and CDR2 YSYEKL. CDR3 sequence: CASSQDREKQYF. The CDR3 nucleotides read TGCGCCAGCAGCCAAGATAGGGAGAAACAGTACTTC.

The V gene is TRBV28, the J gene TRBJ2-1, with TRBD1 matching 7 bases. The CDR3 loop spans 15 amino acids. The V gene's germline CDR1 is MDHEN and CDR2 SYDVKM. The J segment lost 4 bases and the V segment lost 4 bases, leaving 7 bases of the junction unmatched. DNA for the CDR3: TGTGCCAGCAGTTCTCCGACAGGGCTTTACAATGAGCAGTTCTTC. As protein: CASSSPTGLYNEQFF.

There are a few counts of this clone. The chain has TRBV6-1 and TRBJ2-7; perhaps TRBD2 as D (5 bases). The length of the CDR3 is 14 residues. CDR1 MNHNS and CDR2 SASEGT come from the germline V gene. V was trimmed by 5 bases and J by 1 base, leaving 12 bases between them. CDR3 in amino acids: CASSWTGSSYEQYF. DNA of the CDR3: TGTGCCAGCAGTTGGACTGGGAGTTCCTACGAGCAGTACTTC.

J is TRBJ2-3 and V is TRBV7-2, with 7 bases matching TRBD2. Germline loops: CDR1 SGHTA, CDR2 FQGNSA. Trimming removed 3 bases from V and 8 bases from J; junction bases left unmatched: 11. This CDR3 has 15 amino acids. CDR3 loop: CASSFPTVASGTQYF. The DNA for the CDR3 is TGTGCCAGCAGCTTCCCAACCGTGGCTAGCGGTACGCAGTATTTT.

On this clone: One end of the junction is discordant with germline, which a read error may explain. The chain carries TRBV7-7 and TRBJ2-2; 9 nucleotides line up with TRBD2. Germline-derived CDR1 and CDR2 are SSHAT and FNYEAQ (reference sequence). The CDR3 is 18 residues long. The CDR3 region is CASSLGGVAGDSTGELFF. CDR3 DNA sequence: TGTGCTAGCAGCTTAGGAGGAGTAGCGGGGGATAGCACCGGGGAGCTGTTTTTT. The variable domain in full, completed from reference TRBV7-7 and TRBJ2-2, reads GAGVSQSPRYKVTKRGQDVTLRCDPISSHATLYWYQQALGQGPEFLTYFNYEAQPDKSGLPSDRFSAERPEGSISTLTIQRTEQRDSAMYRCASSLGGVAGDSTGELFFGEGSRLTVL.

The chain combines TRBV6-5 with TRBJ1-2; D perhaps matches TRBD1 (5 bases). The V gene's germline CDR1 is MNHEY and CDR2 SVGAGI. The CDR3 is 15 amino acids. V was shortened by 7 bases and J by 4 bases, with 19 bases between the two germline ends. Written as DNA, the CDR3 is TGTGCCAGCATTAAGGCTGCAGGGTCGAGCTATGGCTACACCTTC. It specifies CASIKAAGSSYGYTF.

This rearrangement joins TRBV6-1 to TRBJ1-5, with a tentative D call TRBD1 (5 bases). Per the germline V gene, CDR1 is MNHNS and CDR2 is SASEGT. There are 16 residues in the CDR3. The V and J ends lost 3 bases and 3 bases respectively, with 15 bases between them. The CDR3 spells CASSDVPGDFNQPQHF. As DNA, the CDR3 is TGTGCCAGCAGTGATGTCCCCGGGGACTTCAATCAGCCCCAGCATTTT.

This clone is a singleton in its sample. The V gene is TRBV19, the J gene TRBJ2-2; 11 nucleotides agree with TRBD2. There are 16 residues in the CDR3. CDR1 LNHDA and CDR2 SQIVND come from the germline V gene (reference sequence). The V segment lost 7 bases and the J segment 5 bases; nucleotides outside the gene matches: 9. CDR3 nucleotide sequence: TGTGCCAGTACTCAACTAGCGGGAGAGTGGACCGGGGAGCTGTTTTTT. Amino acids: CASTQLAGEWTGELFF.

The chain employs TRBV30 and TRBJ2-3; no clear D gene. Germline CDR1 reads GTSNPN; CDR2 reads SVGIG (reference sequence). The CDR3 loop spans 11 amino acids. With 5 bases removed from V and 5 bases from J, the gap between germline ends came to 8 bases. The CDR3 loop reads CAWGRGDTQYF. In DNA form, the CDR3 reads TGTGCCTGGGGACGCGGAGATACGCAGTATTTT.

A single count supports this clone. V usage is TRBV7-9 and J usage is TRBJ2-5; no clear D. The CDR3 covers 16 residues. Trimming removed 5 bases at V and 2 bases at J, with 18 bases between. CDR1 is SEHNR, CDR2 FQNEAQ, per germline (reference sequence). The CDR3 loop is CASSTPPLGRQETQYF. The CDR3 DNA reads TGTGCCAGCAGCACCCCCCCGCTAGGACGTCAAGAGACCCAGTACTTC. Together with reference TRBV7-9 and TRBJ2-5, the CDR3 gives the full variable domain: DTGVSQNPRHKITKRGQNVTFRCDPISEHNRLYWYRQTLGQGPEFLTYFQNEAQLEKSRLLSDRFSAERPKGSFSTLEIQRTEQGDSAMYLCASSTPPLGRQETQYFGPGTRLLVL.

The V gene is TRBV7-9, the J gene TRBJ2-3; the match to TRBD2 covers 8 bases. The J segment lost 2 bases and the V segment lost 5 bases, leaving 9 bases of the junction unmatched. Looked up from germline, CDR1 is SEHNR and CDR2 is FQNEAQ (reference sequence). This CDR3 has 16 amino acids. CDR3 loop: CASSPRRGDSTDTQYF. DNA of the CDR3: TGTGCCAGCAGCCCGCGGCGGGGGGACTCCACAGATACGCAGTATTTT. The full variable domain, its missing parts supplied by reference TRBV7-9 and TRBJ2-3, is DTGVSQNPRHKITKRGQNVTFRCDPISEHNRLYWYRQTLGQGPEFLTYFQNEAQLEKSRLLSDRFSAERPKGSFSTLEIQRTEQGDSAMYLCASSPRRGDSTDTQYFGPGTRLTVL.

The chain recombines TRBV14 with TRBJ2-3, with D perhaps TRBD1 (6 bases). Germline loops: CDR1 SGHDN, CDR2 FVKESK. V was shortened by 6 bases and J by 6 bases, with 16 bases between the two germline ends. The CDR3 has 14 residues. The CDR3 nucleotides read TGTGCCAGCAGTAACAGGGATTGGGGGGATACGCAGTATTTT. It yields the protein CASSNRDWGDTQYF.

This sequence joins TRBV6-6 and TRBJ2-7; TRBD1 is a possible D gene (6 bases). Germline V lookup: CDR1 MNHNY, CDR2 SVGAGI (reference sequence). This CDR3 has 13 amino acids. V was trimmed by 5 bases and J by 6 bases, leaving 14 bases between them. CDR3 sequence reads: CASSGRGGSEQYF. The CDR3 DNA reads TGTGCCAGCAGTGGCAGGGGCGGATCCGAGCAGTACTTC.

The count of this clone is one. In DNA, the CDR3 is TGTGCCATCAGCGCCTACACCTCCCAAGAGACCCAGTACTTC. It is translated as CAISAYTSQETQYF. The chain couples TRBV10-3 to TRBJ2-5; D ambiguous. Germline lookup yields CDR1 ENHRY and CDR2 SYGVKD. Trimming removed 6 bases at V and 1 base at J, with 12 bases between. The CDR3 covers 14 residues.

This clone qualifies as medium-sized (0.01 to 0.1%). The rearrangement joins TRBV7-8 to TRBJ1-2; D is ambiguous. This CDR3 has 13 residues. V shed 4 bases and J shed 0 bases, with 6 bases lying between them. Germline V CDR1 and CDR2: SGHVS, FQNEAQ. The CDR3 nucleotides read TGTGCCAGCAGCTCAGATGCTAACTATGGCTACACCTTC. This codes for CASSSDANYGYTF.

The chain couples TRBV4-2 to TRBJ1-4; TRBD1 is a possible D gene (5 bases). This CDR3 has 14 amino acids. The germline V gene has CDR1 LGHNA and CDR2 YNFKEQ. V was clipped by 7 bases and J by 6 bases, with 15 bases between them. The CDR3 region is CASMARGRDEKLFF. The DNA for the CDR3 is TGTGCCAGCATGGCGCGGGGGAGGGATGAAAAACTGTTTTTT.

The rearrangement links TRBV4-3 to TRBJ1-2; 9 bases align to TRBD1. This CDR3 spans 15 amino acids. The ends lost 0 bases at V and 10 bases at J; junction bases unmatched: 9. CDR1 LGHNA and CDR2 YSLEER come from the germline V gene. The CDR3 nucleotides read TGCGCCAGCAGCCAAGATCCGACAGGGGGGTATTACTACACCTTC. It codes for CASSQDPTGGYYYTF.

The chain joins TRBV7-3 to TRBJ1-4; maybe TRBD1 (5 bases). Germline V gene data show CDR1 as SGHTA and CDR2 as FQGTGA. V shed 3 bases and J shed 5 bases, with 22 bases lying between them. The CDR3 length is 18 residues. CDR3 DNA sequence: TGTGCCAGCAGCTTTCCGATCCATTTTCTTTGGGGGAATGAAAAACTGTTTTTT. Translation: CASSFPIHFLWGNEKLFF.

The chain employs TRBV10-3 and TRBJ1-6; no clear D. This CDR3 is 15 amino acids long. In germline, CDR1 is ENHRY, CDR2 SYGVKD. With 5 bases removed from V and 0 bases from J, the gap between germline ends came to 8 bases. The CDR3 DNA sequence: TGTGCCATCAGTACTCCGGACTCCTATAATTCACCCCTCCACTTT. It yields the protein CAISTPDSYNSPLHF.

This chain uses TRBV6-5 with TRBJ1-2; TRBD1 might be the D (5 bases). Trimming took off 6 bases at V and 7 bases at J, with 15 bases between the two ends. The germline CDR1 and CDR2 sequences are MNHEY and SVGAGI. CDR3 size: 13 residues. CDR3 residues: CASSPQGARGYTF. As DNA, the CDR3 is TGTGCCAGCAGCCCTCAAGGGGCGCGTGGCTACACCTTC.